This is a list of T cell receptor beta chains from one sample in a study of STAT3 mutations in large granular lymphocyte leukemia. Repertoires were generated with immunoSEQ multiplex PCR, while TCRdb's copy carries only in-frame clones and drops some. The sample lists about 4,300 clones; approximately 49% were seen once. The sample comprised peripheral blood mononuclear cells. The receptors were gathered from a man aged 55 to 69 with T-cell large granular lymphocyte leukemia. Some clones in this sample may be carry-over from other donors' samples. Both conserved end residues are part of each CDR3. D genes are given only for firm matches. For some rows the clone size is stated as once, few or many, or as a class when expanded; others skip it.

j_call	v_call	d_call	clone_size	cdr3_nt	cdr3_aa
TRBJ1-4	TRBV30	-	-	TGTGCCTGGCAAAATGCAACTAATGAAAAACTGTTTTTT	CAWQNATNEKLFF
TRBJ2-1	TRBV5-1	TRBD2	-	TGCGCCAGCAGCTTGGCCAGCGGGGGGGCAAATGAGCAGTTCTTC	CASSLASGGANEQFF
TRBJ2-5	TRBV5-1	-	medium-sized	TGCGCCAGCAACACGATGGTGGGCCAAGAGACCCAGTACTTC	CASNTMVGQETQYF
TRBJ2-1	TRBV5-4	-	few	TGTGCCAGCAGCTTTAGTCTAGTGGATGAGCAGTTCTTC	CASSFSLVDEQFF
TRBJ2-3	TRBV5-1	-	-	TGCGCCAGCAGGACTTGGGGGTCGTCAGATACGCAGTATTTT	CASRTWGSSDTQYF
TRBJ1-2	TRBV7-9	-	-	TGTGCCAGCAGCTTCAGTTCTACTCCCAGCTACACCTTC	CASSFSSTPSYTF
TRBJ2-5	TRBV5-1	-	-	TGCGCCAGCAGCTCTTCGGGACCTTCCCAAGAGACCCAGTACTTC	CASSSSGPSQETQYF
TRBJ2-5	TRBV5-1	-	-	TGCGCCAGCAGCCCGGCCGCGGTACCGGAGACCCAGTACTTC	CASSPAAVPETQYF
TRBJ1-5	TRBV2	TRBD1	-	TGTGCCAGCACGGACCAGACAGGGGGCTTTCAGCCCCAGCATTTT	CASTDQTGGFQPQHF
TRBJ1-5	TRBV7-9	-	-	TGTGCCAGCAGCCGGCTGTCGGGGGATCAGCCCCAGCATTTT	CASSRLSGDQPQHF
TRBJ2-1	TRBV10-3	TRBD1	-	TGTGCCACACGAGCACCGGGACAGGGCTTCAATGAGCAGTTCTTC	CATRAPGQGFNEQFF
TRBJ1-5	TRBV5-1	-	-	TGCGCCAGCAGCTTGTTGGGTCGGGAGCCCCAGCATTTT	CASSLLGREPQHF
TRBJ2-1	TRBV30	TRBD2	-	TGTGCCTGGAGTCCCTCGTGGCGGGGGGGCCGGGTTGAGCAGTTCTTC	CAWSPSWRGGRVEQFF
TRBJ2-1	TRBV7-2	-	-	TGTGCCAGCAGCTTAGCCGGCCAAGGGTACAATGAGCAGTTCTTC	CASSLAGQGYNEQFF
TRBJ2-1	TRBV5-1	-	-	TGCGCCAGCAGCCTGGATGAAGGTGAGCAGTTCTTC	CASSLDEGEQFF
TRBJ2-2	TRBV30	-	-	TGTGCCTGGAGTGGGTGGGCCGGGAGCGGGGAGCTGTTTTTT	CAWSGWAGSGELFF
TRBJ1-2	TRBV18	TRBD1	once	TGTGCCAGCTCATCCGGGACAGGGAACTATGGCTACACCTTC	CASSSGTGNYGYTF